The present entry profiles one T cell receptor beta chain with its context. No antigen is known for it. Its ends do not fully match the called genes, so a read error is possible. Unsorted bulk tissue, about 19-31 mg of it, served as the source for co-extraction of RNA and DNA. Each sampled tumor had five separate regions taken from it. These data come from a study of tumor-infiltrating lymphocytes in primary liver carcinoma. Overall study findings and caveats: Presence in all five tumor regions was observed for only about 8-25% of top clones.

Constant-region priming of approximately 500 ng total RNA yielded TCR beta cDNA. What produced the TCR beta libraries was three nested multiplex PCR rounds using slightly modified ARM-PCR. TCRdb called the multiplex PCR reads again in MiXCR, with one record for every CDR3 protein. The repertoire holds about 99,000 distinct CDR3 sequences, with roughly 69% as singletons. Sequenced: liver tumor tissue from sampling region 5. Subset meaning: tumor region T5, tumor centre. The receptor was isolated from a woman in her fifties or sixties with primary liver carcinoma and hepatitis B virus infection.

CDR3 in amino acids: CASSQVVAAIGELFF. The DNA of the CDR3 is TGTGCTAGCAGCCAAGTTGTAGCAGCCATTGGGGAGCTGTTTTTT. This chain connects TRBV4-2 to TRBJ2-2; D not certain. CDR3 length equals 15 residues. Germline CDR1 and CDR2: LGHNA and YNFKEQ.